The 5 T cell receptor beta chains listed next were all sequenced from one sample in a study of circulating tumor DNA in untreated peripheral T-cell lymphoma. The assay was immunoSEQ multiplex PCR, and TCRdb's table has in-frame clones only and misses some. The data show about 10,000 clones, 65% to 85% seen once. The sequencing input was tumor tissue. The receptors originated from a human donor with peripheral T-cell lymphoma.

This rearrangement joins TRBV12-5 to TRBJ2-1; D remains unclear. The V and J ends lost 1 base and 14 bases respectively, with 9 bases between them. Germline CDR1 LGHNT, CDR2 FRNRAP. This CDR3 has 11 residues. CDR3: CASGLATREFF. The CDR3 DNA sequence: TGTGCTAGTGGTTTGGCTACTCGGGAGTTCTTC. Full variable domain (missing parts from reference TRBV12-5 and TRBJ2-1): DARVTQTPRHKVTEMGQEVTMRCQPILGHNTVFWYRQTMMQGLELLAYFRNRAPLDDSGMPKDRFSAEMPDATLATLKIQPSEPRDSAVYFCASGLATREFFGPGTRLTVL.

The V and J genes are TRBV10-3 and TRBJ2-1, with D unclear. Per the germline V gene, CDR1 is ENHRY and CDR2 is SYGVKD. Trimming shortened V by 2 bases and J by 4 bases, and 15 bases separated the two germline ends. This CDR3 region has 16 residues. CDR3 DNA sequence: TGTGCCATCAGTGAGATCTGGACGGAGAAATACAATGAGCAGTTCTTC. Its protein product is CAISEIWTEKYNEQFF.

The chain carries TRBV6-8 and TRBJ1-1; D is ambiguous. This CDR3 region has 13 residues. Trimming took 4 bases from V and 11 from J, leaving 17 bases between them. The germline CDR1 and CDR2 sequences are MNHGY and SAAAGT. CDR3 region: CASSFGVREGAFF. The CDR3 nucleotides are TGTGCCAGCAGTTTTGGGGTGAGGGAAGGCGCTTTCTTT.

V is TRBV4-1 and J is TRBJ1-4; TRBD1 agrees at 9 bases. CDR1 is MGHRA, CDR2 YSYEKL, per germline. V gave up 5 bases and J gave up 5 bases; unmatched junction bases: 9. This CDR3 has 16 amino acids. In nucleotides, the CDR3 is TGCGCCAGCAGCTACCGGGCAGGGACAGGGAATGAAAAACTGTTTTTT. As protein: CASSYRAGTGNEKLFF.

The sample holds a few counts of this clone. V is TRBV6-8 and J is TRBJ1-2; TRBD1 aligns across 8 bases. The J segment lost 7 bases and the V segment lost 7 bases, leaving 11 bases of the junction unmatched. Germline assignment: CDR1 MNHGY and CDR2 SAAAGT. The CDR3 runs to 14 residues. CDR3 residues: CASTSDRAGGGYTF. The CDR3 coding sequence is TGTGCCAGCACCTCGGACAGGGCTGGGGGTGGCTACACCTTC.